The 10 T cell receptor beta chains presented below share a single source sample, sequenced in a study of human T cells and chemical hapten exposure. TCRdb fed the RACE reads into MiXCR, producing one record per CDR3 protein. The table includes a few hundred thousand distinct CDR3 sequences, about 9% detected once. Time point reported: pre-sensitization, week 0. The treatment is: therapeutic diphenylcyclopropenone sensitization with weekly scalp DPC. Sample: whole blood, taken in connection with sensitization to the hapten diphenylcyclopropenone (DPC). The receptors here all came from a woman between 40 and 55 years old with alopecia areata. Some clones in this sample may be carry-over from other donors' samples.

This clonotype occurred a few times. The genes are TRBV13 and TRBJ2-5; TRBD1 matches at 7 bases. The CDR3 totals 14 residues. The V segment lost 4 bases and the J segment 4 bases; nucleotides outside the gene matches: 6. Germline lookup yields CDR1 PRHDT and CDR2 FYEKMQ (reference sequence). In DNA form, the CDR3 reads TGTGCCAGCAGCTCGACAGGGTGGGGAGAGACCCAGTACTTC. It translates to CASSSTGWGETQYF.

This clonotype was seen only a few times. This sequence joins TRBV7-2 and TRBJ2-1; 8 bases match TRBD1. The V gene's germline CDR1 is SGHTA and CDR2 FQGNSA. The CDR3 covers 14 residues. Trimming cost V 4 bases and J 5 bases; bases outside gene matches: 4. This CDR3 is CASSYRTGNNEQFF. The CDR3 DNA is TGTGCCAGCAGCTACAGGACAGGGAACAATGAGCAGTTCTTC. The variable domain in full, completed from reference TRBV7-2 and TRBJ2-1, reads GAGVSQSPSNKVTEKGKDVELRCDPISGHTALYWYRQSLGQGLEFLIYFQGNSAPDKSGLPSDRFSAERTGGSVSTLTIQRTQQEDSAVYLCASSYRTGNNEQFFGPGTRLTVL.

There are many counts of this clonotype. The rearrangement joins TRBV7-2 to TRBJ2-3, with D maybe TRBD2 (5 bases). This CDR3 comprises 13 residues. CDR1 and CDR2 (germline): SGHTA, FQGNSA. The V and J ends lost 6 bases and 6 bases respectively, with 13 bases between them. DNA of the CDR3: TGTGCCAGCAGTCCAGAGTTAGCGGATACGCAGTATTTT. Translated, it gives CASSPELADTQYF.

This clonotype occurred many times. The chain employs TRBV10-3 and TRBJ1-5; TRBD1 agrees at 8 bases. Losses at the gene ends were 8 bases for V and 2 bases for J; bases not matched to a gene: 2. The CDR3 consists of 13 residues. Germline assignment: CDR1 ENHRY and CDR2 SYGVKD. The CDR3 nucleotides read TGTGCCATCTCGACAGGGGGCAATCAGCCCCAGCATTTT. This codes for CAISTGGNQPQHF.

This clonotype was observed many times. The chain couples TRBV15 to TRBJ1-2; no definite D call. Per germline, CDR1 LNHNV and CDR2 YYDKDF (reference sequence). The CDR3 is made up of 14 amino acids. Trimming stripped 0 bases from V and 9 bases from J, with 14 bases between. The DNA of the CDR3 is TGTGCCACCAGCAGAGATCTCACGGAAGCGCGCTACACCTTC. Its translation: CATSRDLTEARYTF.

In regard to this clonotype: This CDR3 fails to terminate in the conserved phenylalanine or tryptophan, so it likely reflects a read error. The genes are TRBV27 and TRBJ2-1; 8 bases are shared with TRBD2. The germline CDR1 and CDR2 sequences are MNHEY and SMNVEV (reference sequence). CDR3 size: 14 residues. With V trimmed by 6 bases and J by 5 bases, 6 bases remained unmatched. In DNA form, the CDR3 reads TGTGCCAGCAGAGTAGCGGGATCGGACAATGAGCAGTTCTAC. Its protein is CASRVAGSDNEQFY.

At least ten counts were recorded for this clonotype. The rearrangement links TRBV4-3 to TRBJ1-5, with D possibly matching TRBD1 (5 bases). Per germline, CDR1 LGHNA and CDR2 YSLEER. The CDR3 loop spans 17 amino acids. V dropped 0 bases and J dropped 0 bases, with 12 bases sitting between them. The CDR3 spells CASSQDPQGYSNQPQHF. DNA for the CDR3: TGCGCCAGCAGCCAAGATCCCCAGGGCTATAGCAATCAGCCCCAGCATTTT.

The gene calls are TRBV12-3 or TRBV12-4 and TRBJ2-5; D is perhaps TRBD1 (7 bases). The germline V and J ends were trimmed by 3 bases and 7 bases, with 15 bases remaining between them. The CDR3 extends over 14 amino acids. The CDR3 DNA follows: TGTGCCAGCAGTTTTAGTCAGGGGGGCTTGACCCAGTACTTC. Protein: CASSFSQGGLTQYF.

The chain recombines TRBV4-3 with TRBJ2-3; D unclear. V lost 1 base and J lost 6, with 14 bases in between. The germline CDR1 and CDR2 sequences are LGHNA and YSLEER. The CDR3 is made up of 15 amino acids. In nucleotides, the CDR3 is TGCGCCAGCAGCCAAGGGCTGTTTGATGGTGATACGCAGTATTTT. Its translation: CASSQGLFDGDTQYF.

The gene calls are TRBV28 and TRBJ2-3, with TRBD2 identical over 11 bases. This CDR3 comprises 15 residues. Germline V gene data show CDR1 as MDHEN and CDR2 as SYDVKM. With V trimmed by 6 bases and J by 3 bases, 5 bases remained unmatched. In DNA, the CDR3 is TGTGCCAGCAGCCTGGCTAGCGGGAGGACAGATACGCAGTATTTT. Protein sequence: CASSLASGRTDTQYF.